The 21 T cell receptor beta chains reported below all come from one sample, sequenced in a study of patients and donors after allogeneic stem cell transplantation. TCRdb re-derived calls from the RT-PCR reads in MiXCR, one entry per CDR3 protein. The sample lists 920,000 or so distinct CDR3 sequences; roughly 18% were seen once. Sequencing used blood, either unsorted or a sorted T cell fraction (not recorded which). These receptors came from a human donor who was either an allogeneic HSCT recipient or a stem cell or donor lymphocyte infusion donor (not recorded which). It is not recorded whose cells these are; they may come from a transplant donor.

This clonotype occurred a few times. CDR3 in amino acids: CSVMGGELFF. Written as DNA, the CDR3 is TGCAGTGTGATGGGGGGGGAGCTGTTTTTT. V usage is TRBV20-1 and J usage is TRBJ2-2; D is unresolved. The CDR3 sequence is 10 residues long. V lost 7 bases and J 8 bases, leaving 8 bases between the germline ends. CDR1 and CDR2 from the germline V gene are DFQATT and SNEGSKA (reference sequence).

CDR3 DNA: TGTGCCAGCAGCATTGGGGAAGAGAAGACCCAGTACTTC. Encoded protein: CASSIGEEKTQYF. This chain joins TRBV7-7 and TRBJ2-5; D not resolved. The V gene lost 5 bases and the J gene lost 6 bases, with 13 bases spanning the gap. The germline V gene encodes CDR1 SSHAT and CDR2 FNYEAQ (reference sequence). This CDR3 region has 13 residues. Complete variable domain (other parts from reference TRBV7-7 and TRBJ2-5): GAGVSQSPRYKVTKRGQDVTLRCDPISSHATLYWYQQALGQGPEFLTYFNYEAQPDKSGLPSDRFSAERPEGSISTLTIQRTEQRDSAMYRCASSIGEEKTQYFGPGTRLLVL.

The chain is built from TRBV7-3 and TRBJ1-1, with D possibly TRBD1 on 5 matching bases. The CDR3 spans 16 residues. The V gene's germline CDR1 is SGHTA and CDR2 FQGTGA. The V end lost 5 bases, the J end lost 2 bases, and 18 bases lay between the germline ends. CDR3 DNA sequence: TGTGCCAGCAGCCACTACCACTACGGGGCAAACACTGAAGCTTTCTTT. As protein: CASSHYHYGANTEAFF.

The chain has TRBV19 and TRBJ1-5, with TRBD1 as a possible D gene (6 bases). The V end was cut by 3 bases, the J end by 1 base, with 19 bases between. In germline, CDR1 is LNHDA, CDR2 SQIVND (reference sequence). The CDR3 has 18 residues. In nucleotides, the CDR3 is TGTGCCAGTAGTATGGGGACCGCCAGGGGATTGAGCAATCAGCCCCAGCATTTT. It translates to CASSMGTARGLSNQPQHF.

This clonotype was recorded a few times. J is TRBJ2-7 and V is TRBV20-1; D is undetermined. CDR3 length equals 12 residues. Trimming took off 7 bases at V and 2 bases at J, with 12 bases between the two ends. Germline CDR1 reads DFQATT; CDR2 reads SNEGSKA (reference sequence). The DNA for the CDR3 is TGCAGTGGATCGAAGACCACCTACGAGCAGTACTTC. Translated, it gives CSGSKTTYEQYF.

The chain joins TRBV5-1 to TRBJ2-5; TRBD2 aligns across 8 bases. Per germline, CDR1 SGHRS and CDR2 YFSETQ. This CDR3 has 14 residues. The J segment lost 5 bases and the V segment lost 4 bases, leaving 7 bases of the junction unmatched. DNA of the CDR3: TGCGCCAGCAGCCGAGCGGGAGTAGGGGAGACCCAGTACTTC. Translated, it gives CASSRAGVGETQYF.

In this sample, this clonotype turned up a few times. The chain combines TRBV27 with TRBJ2-2, with a tentative D call TRBD1 (6 bases). From germline, CDR1 is MNHEY and CDR2 SMNVEV (reference sequence). Trimming took 3 bases from V and 6 from J, leaving 17 bases between them. The CDR3 has 16 residues. CDR3: CASSFPKPQGSGELFF. The CDR3 bases are TGTGCCAGCAGTTTCCCGAAGCCTCAGGGGTCCGGGGAGCTGTTTTTT.

This clonotype has just a few counts. The chain carries TRBV9 and TRBJ2-1; D gene uncertain. V was clipped by 0 bases and J by 2 bases, with 12 bases between them. This CDR3 contains 16 residues. CDR1 SGDLS and CDR2 YYNGEE come from the germline V gene. The CDR3 coding sequence is TGTGCCAGCAGCGTAGGTGGGGAAGGGACCTACAATGAGCAGTTCTTC. Amino acids: CASSVGGEGTYNEQFF.

A remark on this clonotype: With a much larger clone just one base away, this may be a read error. The chain uses TRBV12-3 or TRBV12-4 and TRBJ1-5; D possibly corresponds to TRBD1 (5 bases). The CDR3 runs 14 residues. Deletions cut 3 bases from V and 4 bases from J, with 10 bases between. In DNA form, the CDR3 reads TGTGCCAGCAGTTTGGGCAGGGAGAATCAGCCCCAGCATTTT. Amino acids: CASSLGRENQPQHF.

This chain uses TRBV15 with TRBJ1-4, with no clear D. Germline loops: CDR1 LNHNV, CDR2 YYDKDF (reference sequence). The CDR3 runs to 17 residues. Deletions cut 4 bases from V and 0 bases from J, with 15 bases between. The CDR3 DNA reads as TGTGCCACCAGCACCCTATGGGCAAGTCCAACTAATGAAAAACTGTTTTTT. Its protein is CATSTLWASPTNEKLFF.

The chain links TRBV20-1 to TRBJ2-3, with 8 bases lining up with TRBD1. The CDR3 sequence is 16 residues long. CDR1 and CDR2 from the germline V gene are DFQATT and SNEGSKA (reference sequence). The junction had 10 bases not matched to a gene; V was cut back by 2 bases and J by 3 bases. The CDR3 here is CSARMAGGYVTDTQYF. The CDR3 DNA follows: TGCAGTGCTAGAATGGCAGGGGGCTATGTAACAGATACGCAGTATTTT.

The chain links TRBV7-2 to TRBJ1-1; D is unresolved. The CDR3 is made up of 12 amino acids. Trimming removed 4 bases from V and 4 bases from J, with 7 bases in between. CDR1 and CDR2 from the germline V gene are SGHTA and FQGNSA. CDR3: CASSSPPTEAFF. Written as DNA, the CDR3 is TGTGCCAGCAGCTCCCCCCCCACTGAAGCTTTCTTT.

This clonotype was observed a handful of times. The CDR3 DNA follows: TGTGCCTGGAGTGTGGGACTAGCGGTCTACACAGATACGCAGTATTTT. It codes for CAWSVGLAVYTDTQYF. The V call is TRBV30, the J call TRBJ2-3, with 11 bases that match TRBD2. Germline loops: CDR1 GTSNPN, CDR2 SVGIG (reference sequence). CDR3 length: 16 amino acids. The junction had 4 bases not matched to a gene; V was cut back by 0 bases and J by 2 bases.

The sample holds a few counts of this clonotype. The rearrangement uses TRBV20-1 and TRBJ2-1, with 7 bases matching TRBD2. Germline V gene sequence: CDR1 DFQATT, CDR2 SNEGSKA (reference sequence). The CDR3 covers 16 residues. V lost 1 base to trimming and J lost 4 bases; unmatched junction nucleotides: 10. DNA of the CDR3: TGCAGTGCTAGAGGAAAGGGGCTAGCGGTTTACAATGAGCAGTTCTTC. Its protein is CSARGKGLAVYNEQFF.

The chain recombines TRBV3-1 with TRBJ2-3; 11 positions match TRBD2. V lost 1 base to trimming and J lost 6 bases; unmatched junction nucleotides: 9. CDR3 length equals 17 residues. Germline assignment: CDR1 LGHDT and CDR2 YNNKEL (reference sequence). CDR3 amino acids: CASSQVLAGGPGDTQYF. The CDR3 coding sequence is TGTGCCAGCAGCCAAGTCCTAGCGGGAGGACCTGGTGATACGCAGTATTTT.

The chain combines TRBV4-3 with TRBJ1-2, with a possible D match to TRBD1 (5 bases). The germline CDR1 and CDR2 sequences are LGHNA and YSLEER. This CDR3 spans 15 amino acids. Trimming shortened V by 0 bases and J by 6 bases, and 14 bases separated the two germline ends. CDR3 amino acids: CASSQDHGAPNGYTF. In nucleotides, the CDR3 is TGCGCCAGCAGCCAAGATCACGGGGCGCCGAATGGCTACACCTTC.

This clonotype was seen a handful of times. The rearrangement links TRBV12-3 or TRBV12-4 to TRBJ2-7, with D maybe TRBD2 (6 bases). Trimming took off 6 bases at V and 8 bases at J, with 17 bases between the two ends. The CDR3 has 13 residues. In nucleotides, the CDR3 is TGTGCCAGCAGGCCCACCGGGAGTTACCAGCAGTACTTC. Its translation is CASRPTGSYQQYF.

The sample holds many counts of this clonotype. V gene TRBV6-2 or TRBV6-3 combines with J gene TRBJ2-7; 7 bases agree with TRBD1. Germline lookup yields CDR1 MNHEY and CDR2 SVGEGT. The CDR3 runs 16 residues. J was trimmed by 3 bases and V by 6 bases; bases with no gene match: 14. The CDR3 sequence is CASRSNRGASFYEQYF. As DNA, the CDR3 is TGTGCCAGCAGATCCAACAGGGGTGCATCCTTCTACGAGCAGTACTTC.

V gene TRBV7-9 combines with J gene TRBJ1-1; D gene ambiguous. V gave up 2 bases and J gave up 5 bases, with 6 bases separating them. This CDR3 has 12 residues. Germline CDR1 reads SEHNR; CDR2 reads FQNEAQ (reference sequence). CDR3 region: CASSLTLTEAFF. The CDR3 DNA reads as TGTGCCAGCAGCTTAACCCTGACTGAAGCTTTCTTT.

This clonotype turned up a few times. V usage is TRBV5-1 and J usage is TRBJ1-5, with D unresolved. The germline gives CDR1 SGHRS, CDR2 YFSETQ. The CDR3 spans 13 residues. V shed 4 bases and J shed 5 bases, with 10 bases lying between them. In DNA, the CDR3 is TGCGCCAGCAGCCCTGATCTTGATCAGCCCCAGCATTTT. Protein: CASSPDLDQPQHF.

The V and J genes are TRBV18 and TRBJ1-2; D remains unclear. The V end lost 6 bases, the J end lost 2 bases, and 16 bases lay between the germline ends. Per germline, CDR1 KGHSH and CDR2 LQKENI. The CDR3 is 15 amino acids. The CDR3 nucleotides read TGTGCCAGCTCCCCAACCGACGGAGAAAACTATGGCTACACCTTC. Its protein is CASSPTDGENYGYTF. Combining the CDR3 with reference TRBV18 and TRBJ1-2 gives the whole variable domain NAGVMQNPRHLVRRRGQEARLRCSPMKGHSHVYWYRQLPEEGLKFMVYLQKENIIDESGMPKERFSAEFPKEGPSILRIQQVVRGDSAAYFCASSPTDGENYGYTFGSGTRLTVV.